This T cell receptor beta chain was profiled in a study of shared clonotypes between healthy human individuals (dated by TCRdb to the early 2020s). Background on the whole study: A few men and two women, aged 18 to 49 years, made up the cohort. For each donor, three plates each were used for CD4 naive and CD4 memory, two plates were used for CD8 naive, and one plate was used for CD8 memory. Blood TCR repertoires of a handful of healthy adults were deeply sequenced to estimate repertoire size and the extent of clonotype sharing between individuals. To increase sequencing depth and limit assay-specific biases, TCR repertoire library preparation and sequencing were carried out by different laboratories using diverse techniques. Leukapheresis yielded between about 0.94 and 8.9 billion PBMCs per donor.

Using the deep immunoSEQ assay, multiplex PCR amplified TCR CDR3 regions from genomic DNA. Genomic DNA extracted from each cell subset was distributed evenly over all wells of several immunoSEQ 96-well plates, and each plate served as one replicate. For sorted subsets, each replicate PCR was loaded with about 0.2 ug genomic DNA, equivalent to about 33,000 T cell genomes. The purified libraries were quantified using a Qubit 3.0 fluorometer, sized with a Bioanalyzer 2100, and then quantified again using the KAPA Library Quantification kit. Every immunoSEQ 96-well plate was sequenced on a separate single-read 150-cycle Illumina NextSeq 550 flow cell. Under the source paper's analysis protocol: Because only junctional sequences without quality scores were contained in the immunoSEQ output, filtering matching that applied to full-length reads could not be performed. To assign V/J genes and CDR3, sequences were annotated against IMGT germline references using PyIR, a Python wrapper for IgBLAST v1.9. Reads were filtered out if the reads had weak V/J assignments (E-value above 1e-6), no CDR3, stop codons, out-of-frame junctions, or ambiguous translated residues. V3J clonotypes were defined as sequences sharing an identical inferred V gene, J gene, and CDR3 amino acid sequence. Percentage overlap between repertoires was computed as shared unique clonotypes divided by the size of the smaller repertoire. RTK rarefaction, the Chao1 estimator, and Recon v2.1 estimates of unobserved clonotypes were used to assess repertoire richness. Generation probabilities were computed with OLGA for all TCRbeta clonotypes obtained by the gDNA method from several donors. This is the immuneACCESS table as TCRdb keeps it, with only in-frame sequences that have V and J called. A part of the clones is gone; compared with another copy, unresolved V genes explain less than half, and the rest is unexplained. The V and J calls and the clone size are those of that table, but D and trimming were determined from the DNA. Within this sample are 2 million to 3 million clones, with 93% of them counted one time only. The ten largest clones take up 0.36% of the sample.

V trim: 5 bases; J trim: 2 bases; unmatched bases: 12. The CDR3, cysteine through phenylalanine, is 16 amino acids long. Solely the CDR3 DNA is kept, with 48 bases framed from the first base. CDR1 and CDR2, per the germline V gene, are SGHTS and YDEGEE. With regard to this clone: Its antigen target is currently unknown. Base qualities are not recorded, but no much larger clone differs from it by a single base.

The paper as a whole reports these results and caveats: Sampling was restricted to blood, and TCR repertoires in tissue are likely to differ from TCR repertoires in blood. Higher generation probabilities were observed for clonotypes shared by all four sorted-subset donors than for non-shared clonotypes. The genetic and exposure-history diversity represented was limited by the small number of donors. Even with the large sequencing depth, rarefaction of the sorted-subset datasets indicated that sequencing was incomplete. When several donors were compared, the shared fraction of clonotypes was around 5.1% for naive CD4, approximately 3.3% for naive CD8, 2% to 2.5% for memory CD4, and under 0.5% for memory CD8. Naive subsets generally had larger estimated clonotype richness than memory subsets. Pairwise subsampling led to the expectation that sequencing depth would affect the degree of clonotype sharing among donors.

Donors were healthy HIV-negative adults with no recently reported acute infections or vaccinations. Every donor was a Caucasian adult living in Nashville, Tennessee, USA. CD4+ T cells were enriched by magnetic negative selection, after which naive cells were positively selected on CD45RA and the negative fraction was taken as the memory subset. After blood collection by leukapheresis, PBMCs were isolated using Ficoll-Histopaque density gradient centrifugation and then cryopreserved in the vapor phase of liquid nitrogen. Analytical flow cytometry was used to check the purity and quantity of each magnetically sorted T cell population. From each sorted fraction, genomic DNA was isolated and quantified by UV absorbance on a Nanodrop 2000c.

In this chain, TRBV5-8 is recombined with TRBJ1-1; TRBD1 lines up with 7 middle nucleotides. Input material: naive CD4+ T cells from PBMCs. In the paper's terms, the cell subset or site label means: CD45RA+ positively selected. The receptor comes from a man between 18 and 35 years old in good health. Some clones in this sample may be carry-over from other donors' samples. The DNA is TGTGCCAGCAGGTCGACCTGGGACAGACTAAACACTGAAGCTTTCTTT. This yields the protein CASRSTWDRLNTEAFF.